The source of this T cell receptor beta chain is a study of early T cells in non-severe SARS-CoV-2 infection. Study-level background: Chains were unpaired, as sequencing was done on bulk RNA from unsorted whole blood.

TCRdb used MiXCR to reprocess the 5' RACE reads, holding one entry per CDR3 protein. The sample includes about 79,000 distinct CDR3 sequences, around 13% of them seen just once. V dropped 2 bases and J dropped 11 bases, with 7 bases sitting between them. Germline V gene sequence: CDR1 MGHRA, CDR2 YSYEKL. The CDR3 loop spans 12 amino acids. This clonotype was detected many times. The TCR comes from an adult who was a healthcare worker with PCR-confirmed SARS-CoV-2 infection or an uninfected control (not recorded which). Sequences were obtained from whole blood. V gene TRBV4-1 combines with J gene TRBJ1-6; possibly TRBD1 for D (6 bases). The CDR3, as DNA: TGCGCCAGCAGCCAAAGGGGGGCACCCCTCCACTTT. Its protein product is CASSQRGAPLHF.